Shown below are 21 T cell receptor beta chains from a single sample sequenced in a study of cytomegalovirus exposure and HLA in healthy donors. Both 60 Vbeta primers and 13 Jbeta primers went into the PCR. Method: immunoSEQ multiplex PCR; TCRdb's copy keeps in-frame clones and lacks some. The sample includes roughly 100,000 clones, 83% seen only once; the top ten take 5.5% to 7%. Material: PBMCs. The receptor source for this set is a man younger than 35 in good health and CMV-seronegative.

The chain combines TRBV6-1 with TRBJ1-2; 9 bases match TRBD1. The CDR3 has 13 amino acids. Germline CDR1 and CDR2: MNHNS and SASEGT. The V segment lost 5 bases and the J segment 6 bases; nucleotides outside the gene matches: 4. CDR3 amino acids: CASSSRDRDGYTF. CDR3 sequence (DNA): TGTGCCAGCAGTTCCAGGGACAGGGATGGCTACACCTTC.

V gene TRBV7-2 combines with J gene TRBJ2-2; tentative D call: TRBD1 (6 bases). V lost 5 bases to trimming and J lost 2 bases, with 12 bases between them. Per the germline V gene, CDR1 is SGHTA and CDR2 is FQGNSA. This CDR3 is built from 15 residues. This CDR3 reads CASSPDSTNTGELFF. The DNA for the CDR3 is TGTGCCAGCAGCCCGGACAGCACAAACACCGGGGAGCTGTTTTTT.

The V and J genes are TRBV5-4 and TRBJ1-5; a possible D gene is TRBD1 (5 bases). CDR1 and CDR2 (germline): SGHNT, YYREEE (reference sequence). V was cut by 0 bases and J by 6 bases, with 7 bases left in between. The length of the CDR3 is 13 residues. CDR3 residues: CASSLEGVQPQHF. The CDR3 DNA sequence: TGTGCCAGCAGCTTGGAAGGGGTTCAGCCCCAGCATTTT.

This clone appeared a single time. The chain joins TRBV7-2 to TRBJ1-5; perhaps TRBD1 as D (6 bases). V gave up 3 bases and J gave up 1 base, with 7 bases separating them. This CDR3 comprises 14 residues. CDR1 SGHTA and CDR2 FQGNSA come from the germline V gene. The CDR3 region is CASSFQGSNQPQHF. As DNA, the CDR3 is TGTGCCAGCAGCTTCCAGGGGAGCAATCAGCCCCAGCATTTT.

This clone was seen only once. V usage is TRBV11-2 and J usage is TRBJ2-1, with 10 bases lining up with TRBD2. The CDR3 spans 18 residues. The germline gives CDR1 SGHAT, CDR2 FQNNGV. J lost 2 bases, V lost 7 bases, and 14 bases had no gene match. The CDR3 coding sequence is TGTGCCAGCACCCTTAACAGGGTAGGGACTAGCGCCTACAATGAGCAGTTCTTC. Encoded protein: CASTLNRVGTSAYNEQFF.

This chain links TRBV19 with TRBJ2-7; 7 bases align to TRBD1. With V trimmed by 6 bases and J by 4 bases, 12 bases remained unmatched. CDR3 length: 15 amino acids. Germline-derived CDR1 and CDR2 are LNHDA and SQIVND (reference sequence). CDR3 DNA sequence: TGTGCCAGTAGCCTATACGAAGGGACAGTATACGAGCAGTACTTC. Protein: CASSLYEGTVYEQYF.

About this clone: This CDR3 is also generated by other DNA sequences in the sample. The chain joins TRBV27 to TRBJ1-1; unclear D gene. This CDR3 has 16 residues. V was shortened by 6 bases and J by 4 bases, with 21 bases between the two germline ends. CDR1 MNHEY and CDR2 SMNVEV come from the germline V gene (reference sequence). In DNA, the CDR3 is TGTGCCAGCAGCCACCGCCCAGGTTACTTGAGCACTGAAGCTTTCTTT. This translates into CASSHRPGYLSTEAFF.

This clone was counted a few times. The chain uses TRBV6-5 and TRBJ2-1, with a tentative D call TRBD1 (7 bases). The germline V and J ends were trimmed by 6 bases and 8 bases, with 20 bases remaining between them. This CDR3 comprises 15 residues. Looked up from germline, CDR1 is MNHEY and CDR2 is SVGAGI. The CDR3 protein is CASSPGDRFRDEQFF. Here the CDR3 DNA reads TGTGCCAGCAGCCCGGGGGACAGATTTCGGGATGAGCAGTTCTTC.

Written as DNA, the CDR3 is TGTGCCAGCAGCTTTAAGAAGGGGGCCAATATTGAAAAACTGTTTTTT. Protein product: CASSFKKGANIEKLFF. The V and J genes are TRBV5-6 and TRBJ1-4, with TRBD1 identical over 7 bases. Germline loops: CDR1 SGHDT, CDR2 YYEEEE. V lost 2 bases and J lost 7; bases outside the gene matches: 11. This CDR3 comprises 16 residues.

As to this clone: A far bigger clonotype differs at one base, so this is likely a read error. This sample also contains other DNA sequences that code for the same CDR3. V is TRBV28 and J is TRBJ1-1, with 10 nucleotides matching TRBD1. Germline V gene sequence: CDR1 MDHEN, CDR2 SYDVKM. The CDR3 length is 15 residues. The CDR3 sequence is CASRSGTGVDTEAFF. The CDR3 DNA reads as TGTGCCAGCAGGTCCGGGACAGGGGTGGACACTGAAGCTTTTTTT.

The chain is built from TRBV7-2 and TRBJ2-7; D not resolved. Germline V gene lookup returns CDR1 SGHTA and CDR2 FQGNSA. The ends were cut back, 1 base at V and 4 bases at J, with 8 bases in the middle. This CDR3 has 13 amino acids. In DNA, the CDR3 is TGTGCCAGCAGCTTAGGCGCCTTTTACGAGCAGTACTTC. It specifies CASSLGAFYEQYF.

This sequence joins TRBV7-2 and TRBJ2-3, with 7 nucleotides matching TRBD1. CDR1 and CDR2 (germline): SGHTA, FQGNSA. The CDR3 length is 17 residues. V was clipped by 5 bases and J by 1 base; unmatched bases: 12. This CDR3 is CASSQTGRGRGTDTQYF. In DNA, the CDR3 is TGTGCCAGCAGCCAGACGGGTAGGGGGCGAGGCACAGATACGCAGTATTTT.

The chain links TRBV19 to TRBJ1-1; TRBD1 matches 7 bases. The CDR3 is made up of 13 amino acids. CDR1 is LNHDA, CDR2 SQIVND, per germline (reference sequence). Trimming removed 5 bases from V and 2 bases from J; junction bases left unmatched: 2. In DNA form, the CDR3 reads TGTGCCAGTAGTGACAGGGAAAACACTGAAGCTTTCTTT. This encodes CASSDRENTEAFF.

The chain links TRBV15 to TRBJ2-3, with TRBD1 matching 9 bases. Trimming at V came to 5 bases and at J to 4 bases, leaving 16 bases not matched to a gene. This CDR3 comprises 18 residues. Germline lookup yields CDR1 LNHNV and CDR2 YYDKDF (reference sequence). DNA of the CDR3: TGTGCCACCAGCCTCGAGAGTGGGACAGGGACAGCTTCAGATACGCAGTATTTT. The encoded protein is CATSLESGTGTASDTQYF.

This clone was picked up one time. The CDR3 DNA is TGCGCCAGCAGCTTGGCGGGCAGGGGGCTTGGAAACACCATATATTTT. Amino acids: CASSLAGRGLGNTIYF. The chain links TRBV5-1 to TRBJ1-3, with 8 bases fitting TRBD1. The germline V gene has CDR1 SGHRS and CDR2 YFSETQ. The CDR3 contains 16 residues. The V segment lost 0 bases and the J segment 3 bases; nucleotides outside the gene matches: 5. The whole variable domain, filled in from reference TRBV5-1 and TRBJ1-3, reads KAGVTQTPRYLIKTRGQQVTLSCSPISGHRSVSWYQQTPGQGLQFLFEYFSETQRNKGNFPGRFSGRQFSNSRSEMNVSTLELGDSALYLCASSLAGRGLGNTIYFGEGSWLTVV.

The genes are TRBV27 and TRBJ2-7; 7 positions match TRBD2. CDR1 is MNHEY and CDR2 is SMNVEV in the germline V gene (reference sequence). There are 16 residues in the CDR3. Trimming cost V 4 bases and J 3 bases; bases outside gene matches: 12. The CDR3 bases are TGTGCCAGCAGTTACGGATATCCGGGACTACTCTACGAGCAGTACTTC. It codes for CASSYGYPGLLYEQYF.

The DNA for the CDR3 is TGTGCCAGCAGTTTAATTAGGGGAGGCTACACCTTC. Encoded protein: CASSLIRGGYTF. The rearrangement links TRBV28 to TRBJ1-2, with a possible D match to TRBD1 (5 bases). This CDR3 spans 12 amino acids. The germline gives CDR1 MDHEN, CDR2 SYDVKM. V was clipped by 2 bases and J by 8 bases, with 9 bases between them.

The chain is built from TRBV9 and TRBJ2-7; weak D call: TRBD1 (6 bases). Trimming took off 5 bases at V and 4 bases at J, with 22 bases between the two ends. The CDR3 runs 16 residues. Germline loops: CDR1 SGDLS, CDR2 YYNGEE. The CDR3 region is CASSRSSGAKGYEQYF. Written as DNA, the CDR3 is TGTGCCAGCAGTCGTAGCTCAGGGGCAAAGGGGTACGAGCAGTACTTC.

The chain joins TRBV7-2 to TRBJ2-7; 7 bases align to TRBD2. Germline CDR1 and CDR2: SGHTA and FQGNSA. With 1 base clipped from V and 3 bases from J, the junction kept 6 bases outside the gene matches. The CDR3 has 15 residues. DNA of the CDR3: TGTGCCAGCAGCTTAGGGGCAGGGAGGGTCTACGAGCAGTACTTC. It specifies CASSLGAGRVYEQYF.

The J gene is TRBJ2-7, the V gene TRBV25-1; D is unresolved. Germline lookup yields CDR1 MGHDK and CDR2 SYGVNS. V lost 4 bases to trimming and J lost 3 bases, with 10 bases between them. The CDR3 spans 13 residues. CDR3 protein: CASSGLLGYEQYF. CDR3 sequence (DNA): TGTGCCAGCAGTGGGTTACTTGGCTACGAGCAGTACTTC.

DNA for the CDR3: TGTGCCAGCAGCCTGGTGCGCGGGGGGGGTTACAATGAGCAGTTCTTC. Translating it yields CASSLVRGGGYNEQFF. The chain couples TRBV5-6 to TRBJ2-1, with 9 bases that match TRBD2. V lost 4 bases, J lost 4 bases, and 9 bases stayed unmatched. Germline V gene data show CDR1 as SGHDT and CDR2 as YYEEEE. The CDR3 is 16 amino acids.